This T cell receptor (beta chain) emerged from a study of Graves' ophthalmopathy and Graves' hyperthyroidism (dated by TCRdb to the late 2010s). Describing the broader study: Peripheral blood samples were taken at the time of initial diagnosis, before any treatment was given. The study used TCR beta repertoire signatures to distinguish Graves' ophthalmopathy from Graves' hyperthyroidism and to predict progression to ophthalmopathy. In total, under 150 blood samples were TCR-sequenced: some 40 ophthalmopathy, approximately 80 hyperthyroidism and approximately 17 hyperthyroidism-to-ophthalmopathy patients. A discovery set of 90 to 100 patients (43 ophthalmopathy, 55 to 65 stable hyperthyroidism) was enrolled to explore V-J signatures distinguishing ophthalmopathy from hyperthyroidism. The independent validation cohort included approximately 19 hyperthyroidism patients plus 17 patients who later progressed from hyperthyroidism to ophthalmopathy. In five or six hyperthyroidism patients, T-cell repertoires of thyroid tissue and blood were compared. Following sample collection, hyperthyroidism patients were given methimazole at a starting dose of 30 mg daily, and ophthalmopathy patients were given high-dose intravenous methylprednisolone. For training and testing, the 100 or so patients in the discovery cohort were randomly divided in a 7:3 ratio. Findings and caveats that apply to the study as a whole: Most of the expanded thyroid clonotypes with a frequency above 0.001 were also detected in blood, and it was suggested that the thyroid immune response may be reflected by blood repertoires. In validation, the model predicted ophthalmopathy progression with less than 71% sensitivity and about 73% specificity; more than ten predicted patients were CT-confirmed with GO in a median of approximately 6.5 months. The 13-signature model separated ophthalmopathy from stable hyperthyroidism with around 90% sensitivity and 81.08% specificity in cross-validation, and 80%/75% in the test set. Sample size was not predetermined statistically, and investigators were not blinded to group allocation.

For repertoire sequencing, the TCR beta CDR3 regions were amplified from RNA transcripts. HTBI primers and the Qiagen OneStep RT-PCR kit were used in a first-round RT-PCR, which was followed by a second-round multiplex PCR, size selection and purification. The libraries underwent paired-end sequencing with 100 bp reads on an Illumina HiSeq2000. Regarding the original processing steps: SOAPnuke was used to process the reads, removing any read that contained adapters or uncalled bases, had a mean Phred below 15, or lacked an exact match to the constant primer or identifier. High-quality paired reads were merged with COPE v1.2.5. Each unique nucleotide sequence was defined as a clonotype, and clonotypes were aligned to IMGT TRB V, D and J references with MiTCR v1.1. The analysis was limited to V-J combinations with a frequency above 0.0001, which together covered over 98% of repertoires. For each V-J combination, a TCR clonal expansion and chaos score was defined as F50 clonal expansion divided by the chaos observed in the TCRdist matrix. Welch's t-statistics and random forest were used to reduce features to about a dozen V-J combinations, which were fed into a naive Bayes classifier. The similarity between thyroid and blood repertoires was quantified using the Morisita-Horn index. Using fastp trimming at Q25 and MiXCR clonotype assembly, TCRdb reanalyzed the public sequencing data and kept in-frame beta chains. Identical CDR3 proteins give one entry, which carries the most common genes and DNA. Here the V and J calls rest on TCRdb's processing, not on the authors' analysis. The sample data list 200,000 to 250,000 distinct CDR3 sequences, and about 22% of these were observed just once. In total, the top ten clones hold 43% of the sample.

The junction carries 20 bases between V and J, which are trimmed by 5 bases and 0 bases respectively. From cysteine to phenylalanine, the CDR3 is 18 amino acids long. The entry retains the CDR3 DNA only, 54 bases that are in frame from base 1. The germline V gene specifies SGHAT as CDR1 and FQNNGV as CDR2. The ophthalmopathy patients had moderately to severely active disease, with a Clinical Activity Score of 3 or higher, a NOSPECS grade of 4 or higher, and a disease duration of less than 3 months. Patients with other autoimmune diseases, uncontrolled infections, pregnancy or lactation were excluded. Clinical symptoms, serum thyroxine, TRAb, thyroid ultrasound and orbital computed tomography were used for diagnosis. Using Ficoll-Paque density gradient centrifugation, PBMCs were isolated from over 8.5 ml of fresh peripheral blood. Trizol reagent was used to extract the total RNA, and its quality was then checked on an Agilent 2100 Bioanalyzer.

This clonotype was seen repeatedly, ten times or more. Its target antigen remains unknown. Qualities for individual bases were not recorded, and no much larger clone is one base off. The sequenced sample consisted of peripheral blood. The chain employs TRBV11-2 and TRBJ1-5; D gene: possibly TRBD1, on 5 matching bases. The clonotype was recovered from a woman between 50 and 59 years old with Graves' ophthalmopathy. Donor details come from another sample of the same person, matched by shared clones. The bases are TGTGCCAGCAGCCCCGGGACCACAAGGGCTTATAGCAATCAGCCCCAGCATTTT. This is translated as CASSPGTTRAYSNQPQHF. Reference TRBV11-2 and TRBJ1-5 genes cover what lies past the CDR3, so the full variable domain is EAGVAQSPRYKIIEKRQSVAFWCNPISGHATLYWYQQILGQGPKLLIQFQNNGVVDDSQLPKDRFSAERLKGVDSTLKIQPAKLEDSAVYLCASSPGTTRAYSNQPQHFGDGTRLSIL.